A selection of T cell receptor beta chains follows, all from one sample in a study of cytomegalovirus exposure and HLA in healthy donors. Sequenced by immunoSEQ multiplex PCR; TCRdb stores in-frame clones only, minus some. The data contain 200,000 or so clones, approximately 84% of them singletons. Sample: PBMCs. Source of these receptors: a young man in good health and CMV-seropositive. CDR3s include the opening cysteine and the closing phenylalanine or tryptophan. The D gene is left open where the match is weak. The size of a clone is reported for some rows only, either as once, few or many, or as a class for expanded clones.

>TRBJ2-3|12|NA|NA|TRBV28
TGTGCCAGCAGCCGAGACACAGATACGCAGTATTTT
CASSRDTDTQYF
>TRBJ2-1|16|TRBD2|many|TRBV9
TGTGCCAGCAGCGAGGGCCCTAGCGGGGGCATCAATGAGCAGTTCTTC
CASSEGPSGGINEQFF
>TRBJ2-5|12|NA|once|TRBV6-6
TGTGCCAGCAGTTACTCGGGGGCGGCCCAGTACTTC
CASSYSGAAQYF
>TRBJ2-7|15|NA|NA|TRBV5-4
TGTGCCAGCAGCTTGGAGGTTGCGGGGATCTACGAGCAGTACTTC
CASSLEVAGIYEQYF
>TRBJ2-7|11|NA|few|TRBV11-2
TGTGCCAGCAGCTTACACTACGAGCAGTACTTC
CASSLHYEQYF
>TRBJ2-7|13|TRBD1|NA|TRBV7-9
TGTGCCAGCAGCTTAGGTCAGGGGGTCGAGCAGTACTTC
CASSLGQGVEQYF
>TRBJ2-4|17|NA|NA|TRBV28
TGTGCCAGCAGCCCCGGGGAGGCCAATCTAGCCAAAAACATTCAGTACTTC
CASSPGEANLAKNIQYF
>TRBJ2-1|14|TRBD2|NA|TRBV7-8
TGTGCCAGCGAACTAGCGGGAGGGTACAATGAGCAGTTCTTC
CASELAGGYNEQFF
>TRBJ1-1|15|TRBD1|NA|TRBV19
TGTGCCAGTACCTCTGAGGGACGGACAGGGAATGAAGCTTTCTTT
CASTSEGRTGNEAFF
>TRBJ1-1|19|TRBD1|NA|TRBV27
TGTGCCAGCAGTTTAATTATTAGTAGGGGACAGGGGCTGAACACTGAAGCTTTCTTT
CASSLIISRGQGLNTEAFF
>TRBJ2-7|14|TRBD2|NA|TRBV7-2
TGTGCCAGCAGCATAATAGCGGGTTTCCACGAGCAGTACTTC
CASSIIAGFHEQYF
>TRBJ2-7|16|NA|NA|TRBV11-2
TGTGCCAGCAGCTTAGACCGGGGCCTAGGAGGGGACGAGCAGTACTTC
CASSLDRGLGGDEQYF
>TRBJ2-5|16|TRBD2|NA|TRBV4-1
TGCGCCAGCAGCCCCCCCGGGGGGACGGACCAAGAGACCCAGTACTTC
CASSPPGGTDQETQYF
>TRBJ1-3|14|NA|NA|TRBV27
TGTGCCAGCAGTTTTAAGAGCTCTGGAAACACCATATATTTT
CASSFKSSGNTIYF
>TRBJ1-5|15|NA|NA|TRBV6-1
TGTGCCAGCAGTGAAATGGTAGGGGGCAATCAGCCCCAGCATTTT
CASSEMVGGNQPQHF
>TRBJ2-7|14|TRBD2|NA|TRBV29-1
TGCAGCGTTGCTGGACTAGCGGGAGTCTCCGAGCAGTACTTC
CSVAGLAGVSEQYF
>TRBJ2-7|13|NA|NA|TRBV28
TGTGCCAGCAGTACGCCCGTCCAGGCACGGCAGTACTTC
CASSTPVQARQYF
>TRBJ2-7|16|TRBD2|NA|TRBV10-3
TGTGCCATCAGCTTGAACCCGGGACTAGCGGGAGGGGAGCAGTACTTC
CAISLNPGLAGGEQYF
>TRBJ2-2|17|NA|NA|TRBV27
TGTGCCAGCAGTTTCCTCTTCAAGGGGCCTAGCACCGGGGAGCTGTTTTTT
CASSFLFKGPSTGELFF
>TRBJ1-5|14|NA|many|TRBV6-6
TGTGCCAGCAATGCACGGGGAATTGATCAGCCCCAGCATTTT
CASNARGIDQPQHF
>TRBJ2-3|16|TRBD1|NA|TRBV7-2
TGTGCCAGCAGCTTAAAAGGGTCAGGGGGCGAAAATACGCAGTATTTT
CASSLKGSGGENTQYF